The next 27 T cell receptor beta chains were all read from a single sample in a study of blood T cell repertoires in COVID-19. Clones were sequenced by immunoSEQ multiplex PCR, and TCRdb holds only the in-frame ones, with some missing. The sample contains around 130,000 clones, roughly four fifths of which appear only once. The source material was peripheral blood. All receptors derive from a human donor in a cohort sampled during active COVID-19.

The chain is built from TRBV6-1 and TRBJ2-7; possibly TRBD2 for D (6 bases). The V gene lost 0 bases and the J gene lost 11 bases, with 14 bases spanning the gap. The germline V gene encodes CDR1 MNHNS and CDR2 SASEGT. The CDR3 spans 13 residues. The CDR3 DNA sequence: TGTGCCAGCAGTGAAGCGCTGGGACTTCCGGAGTACTTC. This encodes CASSEALGLPEYF.

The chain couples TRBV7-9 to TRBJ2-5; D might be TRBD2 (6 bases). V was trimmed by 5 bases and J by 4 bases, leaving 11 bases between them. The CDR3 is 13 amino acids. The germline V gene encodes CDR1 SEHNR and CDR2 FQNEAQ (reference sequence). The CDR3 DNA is TGTGCCAGCAGCCTTGGGGGGTTAGAGACCCAGTACTTC. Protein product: CASSLGGLETQYF. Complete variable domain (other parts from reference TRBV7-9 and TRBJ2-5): DTGVSQNPRHKITKRGQNVTFRCDPISEHNRLYWYRQTLGQGPEFLTYFQNEAQLEKSRLLSDRFSAERPKGSFSTLEIQRTEQGDSAMYLCASSLGGLETQYFGPGTRLLVL.

CDR3 sequence: CAISGGGGSTYEQYF. In DNA, the CDR3 is TGTGCCATCAGTGGAGGTGGCGGGAGCACCTACGAGCAGTACTTC. The chain carries TRBV10-3 and TRBJ2-7; TRBD2 agrees at 7 bases. Germline V CDR1 and CDR2: ENHRY, SYGVKD. This CDR3 is built from 15 residues. V shed 4 bases and J 2 bases; nucleotides not matched to a gene: 8.

The CDR3 nucleotides read TGCGCCAGCAGCTTGGTCCGGGACAGGGAGGATGAGCAGTTCTTC. Protein sequence: CASSLVRDREDEQFF. The gene calls are TRBV5-1 and TRBJ2-1; 9 bases line up with TRBD1. The ends lost 0 bases at V and 8 bases at J; junction bases unmatched: 6. The CDR3 is made up of 15 amino acids. Germline V gene data show CDR1 as SGHRS and CDR2 as YFSETQ.

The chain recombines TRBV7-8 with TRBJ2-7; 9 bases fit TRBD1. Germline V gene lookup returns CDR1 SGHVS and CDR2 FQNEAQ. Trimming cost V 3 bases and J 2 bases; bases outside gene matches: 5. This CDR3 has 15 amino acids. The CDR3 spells CASSLADRGPYEQYF. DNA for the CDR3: TGTGCCAGCAGCTTGGCGGACAGGGGACCCTACGAGCAGTACTTC.

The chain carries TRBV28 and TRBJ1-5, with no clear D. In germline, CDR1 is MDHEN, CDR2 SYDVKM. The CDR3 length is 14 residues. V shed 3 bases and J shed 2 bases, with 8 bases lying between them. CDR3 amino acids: CASSLLRGNQPQHF. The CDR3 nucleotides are TGTGCCAGCAGTTTGTTGAGAGGCAATCAGCCCCAGCATTTT.

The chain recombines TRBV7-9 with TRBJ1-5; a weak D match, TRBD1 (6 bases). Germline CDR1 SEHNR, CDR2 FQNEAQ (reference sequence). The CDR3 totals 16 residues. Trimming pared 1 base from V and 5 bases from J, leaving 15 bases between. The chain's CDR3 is CASSLEVSAGDQPQHF. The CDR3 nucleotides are TGTGCCAGCAGCTTAGAGGTCTCGGCAGGGGATCAGCCCCAGCATTTT. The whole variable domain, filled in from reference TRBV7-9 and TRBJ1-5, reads DTGVSQNPRHKITKRGQNVTFRCDPISEHNRLYWYRQTLGQGPEFLTYFQNEAQLEKSRLLSDRFSAERPKGSFSTLEIQRTEQGDSAMYLCASSLEVSAGDQPQHFGDGTRLSIL.

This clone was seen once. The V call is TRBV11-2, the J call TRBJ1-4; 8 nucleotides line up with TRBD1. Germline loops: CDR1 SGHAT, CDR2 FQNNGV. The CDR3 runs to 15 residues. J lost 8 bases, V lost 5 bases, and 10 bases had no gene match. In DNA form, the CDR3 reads TGTGCCAGCAGCCCAACTGGACAGGGCCGGGAAAAACTGTTTTTT. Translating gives CASSPTGQGREKLFF.

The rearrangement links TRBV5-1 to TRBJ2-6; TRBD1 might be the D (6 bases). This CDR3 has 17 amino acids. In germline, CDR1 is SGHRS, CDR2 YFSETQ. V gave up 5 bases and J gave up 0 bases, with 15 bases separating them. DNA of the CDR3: TGCGCCAGCAGTAGGTTGGCAGGGGCCTCTGGGGCCAACGTCCTGACTTTC. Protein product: CASSRLAGASGANVLTF.

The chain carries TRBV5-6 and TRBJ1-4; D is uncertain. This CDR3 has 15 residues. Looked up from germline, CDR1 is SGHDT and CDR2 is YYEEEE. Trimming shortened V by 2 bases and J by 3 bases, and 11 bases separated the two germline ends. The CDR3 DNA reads TGTGCCAGCAGCTTAGGTCCGGGGTCTAATGAAAAACTGTTTTTT. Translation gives CASSLGPGSNEKLFF.

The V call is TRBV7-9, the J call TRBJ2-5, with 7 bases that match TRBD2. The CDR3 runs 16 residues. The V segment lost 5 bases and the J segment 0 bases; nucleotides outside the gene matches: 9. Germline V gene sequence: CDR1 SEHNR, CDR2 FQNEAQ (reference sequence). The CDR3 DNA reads TGTGCCAGCAGCCCCGGACTAGAAATGTACCAAGAGACCCAGTACTTC. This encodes CASSPGLEMYQETQYF.

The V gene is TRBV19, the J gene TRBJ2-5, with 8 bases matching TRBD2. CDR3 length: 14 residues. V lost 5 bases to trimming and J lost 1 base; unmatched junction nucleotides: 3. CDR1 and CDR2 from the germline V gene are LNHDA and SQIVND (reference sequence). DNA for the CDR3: TGTGCCAGTAGTGGGGGACTAGTCCAAGAGACCCAGTACTTC. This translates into CASSGGLVQETQYF.

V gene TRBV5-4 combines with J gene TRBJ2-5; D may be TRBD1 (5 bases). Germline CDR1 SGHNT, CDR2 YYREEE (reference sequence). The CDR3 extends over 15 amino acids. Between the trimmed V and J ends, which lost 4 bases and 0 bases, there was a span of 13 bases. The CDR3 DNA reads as TGTGCCAGCAGCCGCCAGACAGACTACCAAGAGACCCAGTACTTC. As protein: CASSRQTDYQETQYF. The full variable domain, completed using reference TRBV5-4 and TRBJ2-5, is ETGVTQSPTHLIKTRGQQVTLRCSSQSGHNTVSWYQQALGQGPQFIFQYYREEENGRGNFPPRFSGLQFPNYSSELNVNALELDDSALYLCASSRQTDYQETQYFGPGTRLLVL.

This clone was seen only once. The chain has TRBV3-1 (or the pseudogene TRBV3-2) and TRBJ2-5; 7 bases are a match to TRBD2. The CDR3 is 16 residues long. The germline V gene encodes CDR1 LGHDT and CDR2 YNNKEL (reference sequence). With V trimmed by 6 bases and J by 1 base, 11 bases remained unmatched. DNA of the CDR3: TGTGCCAGCAGTCAAACACCGGGACTAACCCAAGAGACCCAGTACTTC. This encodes CASSQTPGLTQETQYF.

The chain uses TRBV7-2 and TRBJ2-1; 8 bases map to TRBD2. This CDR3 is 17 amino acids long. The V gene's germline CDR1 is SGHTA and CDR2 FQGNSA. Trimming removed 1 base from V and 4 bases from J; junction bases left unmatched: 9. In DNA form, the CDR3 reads TGTGCCAGCAGCTTAGACGGGGGGGCGGTGGTTTACAATGAGCAGTTCTTC. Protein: CASSLDGGAVVYNEQFF.

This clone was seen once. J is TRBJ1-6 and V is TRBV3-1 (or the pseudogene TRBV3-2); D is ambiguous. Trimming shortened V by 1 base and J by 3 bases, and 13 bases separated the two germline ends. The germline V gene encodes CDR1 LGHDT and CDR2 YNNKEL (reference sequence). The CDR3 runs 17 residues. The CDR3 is CASSQVGSFNYNSPLHF. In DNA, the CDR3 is TGTGCCAGCAGCCAAGTGGGGAGCTTCAACTATAATTCACCCCTCCACTTT.

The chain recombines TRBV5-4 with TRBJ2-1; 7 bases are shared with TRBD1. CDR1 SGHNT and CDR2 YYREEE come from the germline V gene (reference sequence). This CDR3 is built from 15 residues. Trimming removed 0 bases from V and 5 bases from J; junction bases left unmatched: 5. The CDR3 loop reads CASSLDRGMNNEQFF. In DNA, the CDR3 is TGTGCCAGCAGCTTGGACAGGGGTATGAACAATGAGCAGTTCTTC.

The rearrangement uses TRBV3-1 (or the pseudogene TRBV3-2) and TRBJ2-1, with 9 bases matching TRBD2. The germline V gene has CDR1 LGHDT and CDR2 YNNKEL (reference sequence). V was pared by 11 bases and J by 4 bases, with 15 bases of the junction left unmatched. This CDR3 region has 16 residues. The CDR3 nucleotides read TGTGCCCGCCGCCGCCGGGGGGCGGGGGGGTACAATGAGCAGTTCTTC. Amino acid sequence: CARRRRGAGGYNEQFF.

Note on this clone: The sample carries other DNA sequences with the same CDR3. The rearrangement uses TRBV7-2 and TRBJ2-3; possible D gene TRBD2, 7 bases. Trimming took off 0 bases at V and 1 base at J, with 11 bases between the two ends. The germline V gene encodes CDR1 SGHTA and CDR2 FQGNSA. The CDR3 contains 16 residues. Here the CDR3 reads CASSLAAGAGTDTQYF. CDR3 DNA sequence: TGTGCCAGCAGCTTAGCTGCGGGGGCGGGCACAGATACGCAGTATTTT.

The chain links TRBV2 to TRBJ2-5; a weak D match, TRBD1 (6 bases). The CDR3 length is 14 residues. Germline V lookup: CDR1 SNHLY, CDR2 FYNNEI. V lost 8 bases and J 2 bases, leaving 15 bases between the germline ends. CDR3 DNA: TGTGCCAGCGGAGCCCAGGGACAACAAGAGACCCAGTACTTC. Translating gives CASGAQGQQETQYF.

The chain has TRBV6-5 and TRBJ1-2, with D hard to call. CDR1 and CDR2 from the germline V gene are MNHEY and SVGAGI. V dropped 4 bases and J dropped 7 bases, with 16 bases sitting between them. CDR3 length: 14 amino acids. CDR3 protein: CASSSWSDRGGYTF. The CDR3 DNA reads TGTGCCAGCAGTTCGTGGTCTGACCGCGGTGGCTACACCTTC.

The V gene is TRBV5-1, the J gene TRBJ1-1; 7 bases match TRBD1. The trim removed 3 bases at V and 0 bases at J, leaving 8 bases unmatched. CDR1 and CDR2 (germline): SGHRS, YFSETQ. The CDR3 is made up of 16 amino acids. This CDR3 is CASSSGPGQLNTEAFF. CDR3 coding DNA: TGCGCCAGCAGCTCCGGACCGGGACAGTTGAACACTGAAGCTTTCTTT. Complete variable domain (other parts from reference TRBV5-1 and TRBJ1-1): KAGVTQTPRYLIKTRGQQVTLSCSPISGHRSVSWYQQTPGQGLQFLFEYFSETQRNKGNFPGRFSGRQFSNSRSEMNVSTLELGDSALYLCASSSGPGQLNTEAFFGQGTRLTVV.

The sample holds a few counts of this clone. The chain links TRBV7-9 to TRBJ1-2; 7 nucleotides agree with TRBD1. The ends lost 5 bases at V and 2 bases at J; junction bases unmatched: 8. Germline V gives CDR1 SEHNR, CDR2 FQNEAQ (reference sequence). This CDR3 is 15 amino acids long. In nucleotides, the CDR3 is TGTGCCAGCAGCAGCTCCGGGACAGAAAACTATGGCTACACCTTC. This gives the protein CASSSSGTENYGYTF.

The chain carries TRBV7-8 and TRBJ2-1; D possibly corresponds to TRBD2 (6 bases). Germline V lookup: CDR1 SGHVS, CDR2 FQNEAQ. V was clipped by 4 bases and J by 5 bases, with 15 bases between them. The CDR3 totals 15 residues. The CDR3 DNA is TGTGCCAGCAGCTATAAATTGGCGGGGCACAATGAGCAGTTCTTC. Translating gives CASSYKLAGHNEQFF.

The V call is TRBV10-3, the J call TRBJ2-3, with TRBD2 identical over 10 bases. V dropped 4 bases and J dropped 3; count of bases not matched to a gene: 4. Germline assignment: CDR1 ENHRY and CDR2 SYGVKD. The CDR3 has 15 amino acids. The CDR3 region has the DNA TGTGCCATCAGTGTCAGCGGGGGGGCGACAGATACGCAGTATTTT. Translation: CAISVSGGATDTQYF.

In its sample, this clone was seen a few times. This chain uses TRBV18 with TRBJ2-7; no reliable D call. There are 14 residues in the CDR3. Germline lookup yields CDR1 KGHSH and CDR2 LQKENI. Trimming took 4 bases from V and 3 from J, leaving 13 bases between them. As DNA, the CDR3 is TGTGCCAGCTCACTCTCGCGGATTAGCTACGAGCAGTACTTC. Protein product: CASSLSRISYEQYF.

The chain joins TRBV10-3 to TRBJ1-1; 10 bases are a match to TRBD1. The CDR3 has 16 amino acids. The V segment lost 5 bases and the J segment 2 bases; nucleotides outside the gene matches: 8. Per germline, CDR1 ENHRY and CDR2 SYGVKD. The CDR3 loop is CAISPSRDRGNTEAFF. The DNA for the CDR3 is TGTGCCATCAGTCCTTCCCGGGACAGGGGCAACACTGAAGCTTTCTTT.